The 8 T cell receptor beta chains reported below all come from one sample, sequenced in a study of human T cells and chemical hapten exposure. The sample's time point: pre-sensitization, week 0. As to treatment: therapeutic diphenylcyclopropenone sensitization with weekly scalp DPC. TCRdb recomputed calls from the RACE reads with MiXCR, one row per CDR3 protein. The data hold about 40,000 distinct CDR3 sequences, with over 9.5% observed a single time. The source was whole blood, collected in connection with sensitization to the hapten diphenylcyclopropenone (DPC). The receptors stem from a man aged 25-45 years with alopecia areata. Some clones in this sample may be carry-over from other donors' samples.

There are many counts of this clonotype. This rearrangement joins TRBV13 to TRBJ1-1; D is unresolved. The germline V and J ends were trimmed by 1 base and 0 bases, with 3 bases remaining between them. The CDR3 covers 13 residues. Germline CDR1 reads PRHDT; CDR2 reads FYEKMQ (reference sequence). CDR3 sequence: CASSLVLNTEAFF. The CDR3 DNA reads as TGTGCCAGCAGCTTAGTTCTGAACACTGAAGCTTTCTTT.

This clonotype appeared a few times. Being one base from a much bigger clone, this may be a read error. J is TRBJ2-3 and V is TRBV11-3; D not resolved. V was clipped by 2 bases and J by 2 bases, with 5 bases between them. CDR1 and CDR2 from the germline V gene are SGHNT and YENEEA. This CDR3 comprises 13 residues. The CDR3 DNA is TGTGCCAGCAGCTTAAGGGACACAGATACGCAGTATTTT. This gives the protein CASSLRDTDTQYF.

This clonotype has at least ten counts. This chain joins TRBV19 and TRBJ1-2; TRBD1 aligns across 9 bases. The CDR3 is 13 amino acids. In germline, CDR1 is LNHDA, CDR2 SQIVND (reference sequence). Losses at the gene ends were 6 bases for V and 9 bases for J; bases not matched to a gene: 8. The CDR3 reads CASRPPGTGSYTF. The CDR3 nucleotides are TGTGCCAGTAGGCCGCCCGGGACAGGGAGCTACACCTTC.

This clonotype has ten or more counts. CDR3 sequence: CASSYGRVLADTQYF. DNA of the CDR3: TGTGCCAGCAGTTACGGCCGGGTCTTGGCAGATACGCAGTATTTT. V usage is TRBV6-2 or TRBV6-3 and J usage is TRBJ2-3; D not resolved. From germline, CDR1 is MNHEY and CDR2 SVGEGT. There are 15 residues in the CDR3. V gave up 2 bases and J gave up 4 bases, with 13 bases separating them.

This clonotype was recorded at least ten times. The CDR3 coding sequence is TGTGCCAGCTCACCCGGTCGGACAGGCCTTAATGAAAAACTGTTTTTT. Translation: CASSPGRTGLNEKLFF. V gene TRBV18 combines with J gene TRBJ1-4; 7 bases match TRBD1. J lost 4 bases, V lost 3 bases, and 8 bases had no gene match. The CDR3 extends over 16 amino acids. Germline V gene sequence: CDR1 KGHSH, CDR2 LQKENI.

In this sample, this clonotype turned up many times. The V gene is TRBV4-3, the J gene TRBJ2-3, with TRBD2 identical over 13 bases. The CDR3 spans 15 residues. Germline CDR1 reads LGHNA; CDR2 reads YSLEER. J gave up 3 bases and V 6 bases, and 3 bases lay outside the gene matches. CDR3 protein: CASSGTSGTTDTQYF. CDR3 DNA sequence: TGCGCCAGCAGTGGGACTAGCGGGACAACAGATACGCAGTATTTT.

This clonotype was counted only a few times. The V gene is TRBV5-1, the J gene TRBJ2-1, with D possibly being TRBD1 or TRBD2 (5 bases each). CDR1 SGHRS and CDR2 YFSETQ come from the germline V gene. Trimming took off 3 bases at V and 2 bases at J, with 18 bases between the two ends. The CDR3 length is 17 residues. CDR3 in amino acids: CASSSPEGRITYNEQFF. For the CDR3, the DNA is TGCGCCAGCAGCTCCCCAGAGGGGCGGATAACCTACAATGAGCAGTTCTTC.

CDR3 protein: CASSSSLGVHYGYTF. Written as DNA, the CDR3 is TGTGCCAGCAGTTCGTCCTTGGGGGTTCACTATGGCTACACCTTC. V usage is TRBV6-5 and J usage is TRBJ1-2, with TRBD1 as a possible D gene (5 bases). Trimming cost V 4 bases and J 3 bases, with 15 bases left between them. The CDR3 sequence is 15 residues long. Germline assignment: CDR1 MNHEY and CDR2 SVGAGI.